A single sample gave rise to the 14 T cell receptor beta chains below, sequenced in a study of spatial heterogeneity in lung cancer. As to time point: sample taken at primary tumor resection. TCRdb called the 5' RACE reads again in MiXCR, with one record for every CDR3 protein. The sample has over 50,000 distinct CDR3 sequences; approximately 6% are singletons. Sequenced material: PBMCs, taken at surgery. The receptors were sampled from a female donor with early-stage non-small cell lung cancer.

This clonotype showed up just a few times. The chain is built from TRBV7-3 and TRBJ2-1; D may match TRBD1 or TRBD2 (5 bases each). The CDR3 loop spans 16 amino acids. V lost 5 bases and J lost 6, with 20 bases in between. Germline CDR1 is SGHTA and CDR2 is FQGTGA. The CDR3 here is CASSPSGTQFGNEQFF. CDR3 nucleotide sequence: TGTGCCAGCAGCCCGTCCGGGACGCAATTCGGCAATGAGCAGTTCTTC.

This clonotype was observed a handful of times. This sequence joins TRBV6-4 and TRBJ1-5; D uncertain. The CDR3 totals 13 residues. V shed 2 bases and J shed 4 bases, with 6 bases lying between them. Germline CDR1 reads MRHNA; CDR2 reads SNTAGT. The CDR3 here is CASSDEPNQPQHF. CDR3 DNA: TGTGCCAGCAGTGACGAGCCTAATCAGCCCCAGCATTTT.

The CDR3 DNA sequence: TGTGCCAGCAGTTCTACGGGCTCCACTGAAGCTTTCTTT. Translation: CASSSTGSTEAFF. The chain employs TRBV12-3 or TRBV12-4 and TRBJ1-1; D gene ambiguous. V gave up 4 bases and J gave up 4 bases, with 10 bases separating them. CDR3 size: 13 residues.

The CDR3 DNA reads as TGTGCCAGCAGTTTATTAGGTGCCCAAGAGACCCAGTACTTC. Translated: CASSLLGAQETQYF. The chain carries TRBV27 and TRBJ2-5; D remains unclear. This CDR3 comprises 14 residues. The V end lost 1 base, the J end lost 1 base, and 7 bases lay between the germline ends. The V gene's germline CDR1 is MNHEY and CDR2 SMNVEV (reference sequence).

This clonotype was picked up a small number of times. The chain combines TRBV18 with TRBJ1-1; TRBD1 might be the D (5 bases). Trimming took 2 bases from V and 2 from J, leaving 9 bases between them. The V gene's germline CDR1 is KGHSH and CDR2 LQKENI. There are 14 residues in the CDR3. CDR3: CASSPGRVNTEAFF. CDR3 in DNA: TGTGCCAGCTCACCAGGCAGGGTCAACACTGAAGCTTTCTTT.

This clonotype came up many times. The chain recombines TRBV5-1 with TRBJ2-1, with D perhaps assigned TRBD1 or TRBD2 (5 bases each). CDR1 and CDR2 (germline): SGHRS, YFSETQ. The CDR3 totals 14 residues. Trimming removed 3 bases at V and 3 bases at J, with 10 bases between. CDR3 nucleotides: TGCGCCAGCAGCTCTGGGACGCACTACAATGAGCAGTTCTTC. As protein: CASSSGTHYNEQFF.

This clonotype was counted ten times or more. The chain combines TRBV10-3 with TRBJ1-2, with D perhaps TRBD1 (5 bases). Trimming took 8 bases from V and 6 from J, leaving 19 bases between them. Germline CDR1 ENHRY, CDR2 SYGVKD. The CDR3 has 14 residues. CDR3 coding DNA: TGTGCCATCGCCTTTGGGGGGATTAGGAATGGCTACACCTTC. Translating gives CAIAFGGIRNGYTF.

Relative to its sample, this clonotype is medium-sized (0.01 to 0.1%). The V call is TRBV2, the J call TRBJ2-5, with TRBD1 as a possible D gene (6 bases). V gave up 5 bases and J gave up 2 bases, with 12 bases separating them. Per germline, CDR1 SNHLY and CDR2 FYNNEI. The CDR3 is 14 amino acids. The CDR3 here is CASSTGTTQETQYF. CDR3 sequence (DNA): TGTGCCAGCAGTACCGGGACAACTCAAGAGACCCAGTACTTC.

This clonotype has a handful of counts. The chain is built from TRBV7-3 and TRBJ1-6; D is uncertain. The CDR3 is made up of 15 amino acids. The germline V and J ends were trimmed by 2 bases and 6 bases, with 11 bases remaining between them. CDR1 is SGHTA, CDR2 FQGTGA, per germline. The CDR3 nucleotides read TGTGCCAGCAGCTTAGATGAAACCGTTAATTCACCCCTCCACTTT. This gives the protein CASSLDETVNSPLHF.

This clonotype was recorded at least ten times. The chain's CDR3 is CASSTNGKPYEQYF. CDR3 DNA: TGTGCCAGCAGTACAAATGGGAAACCCTACGAGCAGTACTTC. This chain joins TRBV7-9 and TRBJ2-7; the D is unclear. CDR3 size: 14 residues. With 6 bases removed from V and 2 bases from J, the gap between germline ends came to 14 bases. CDR1 is SEHNR and CDR2 is FQNEAQ in the germline V gene (reference sequence).

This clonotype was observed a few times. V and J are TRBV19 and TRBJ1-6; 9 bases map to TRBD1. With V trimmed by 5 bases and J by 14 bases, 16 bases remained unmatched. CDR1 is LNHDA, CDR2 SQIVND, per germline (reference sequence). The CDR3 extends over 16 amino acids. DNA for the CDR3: TGTGCCAGTAGTTCCGCCTACAGGGGGCAAAAATTGACCCTCCACTTT. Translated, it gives CASSSAYRGQKLTLHF.

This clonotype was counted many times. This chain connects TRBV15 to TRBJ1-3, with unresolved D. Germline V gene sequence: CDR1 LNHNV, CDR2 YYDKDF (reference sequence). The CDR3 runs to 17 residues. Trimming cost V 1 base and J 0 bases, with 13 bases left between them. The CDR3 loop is CATSRGAGRGSGNTIYF. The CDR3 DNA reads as TGTGCCACCAGCAGAGGGGCAGGACGGGGCTCTGGAAACACCATATATTTT.

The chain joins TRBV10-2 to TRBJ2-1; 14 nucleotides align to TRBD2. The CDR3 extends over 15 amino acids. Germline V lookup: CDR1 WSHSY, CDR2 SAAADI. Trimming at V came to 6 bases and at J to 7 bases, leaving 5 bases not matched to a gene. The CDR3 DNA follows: TGCGCCAGCAGCCTCGGGACTAGCGGGAGAAATGAGCAGTTCTTC. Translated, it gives CASSLGTSGRNEQFF.

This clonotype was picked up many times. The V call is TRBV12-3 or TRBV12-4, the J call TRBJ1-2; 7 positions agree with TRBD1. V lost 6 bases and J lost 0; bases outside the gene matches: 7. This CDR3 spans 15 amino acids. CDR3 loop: CASRSTGTANYGYTF. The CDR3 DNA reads TGTGCCAGCAGATCGACCGGGACAGCTAACTATGGCTACACCTTC.